The source of this T cell receptor (beta chain) is a study of post-analysis software for immune sequencing data (dated by TCRdb to the mid-2010s). Broadly, across the study: The recorded disease courses included relapsing-remitting, secondary progressive and progressive-relapsing multiple sclerosis, and some patients had no subtype annotation. The patient repertoires were compared against around eleven previously published healthy control repertoires obtained from donors aged about 6 to 25 years. A subset of samples was prepared in parallel using single-end sample barcoding, then pooled and co-amplified after Illumina adapter ligation. Study-wide conclusions, independent of this receptor: Significantly higher frequencies in patients than in controls were found for roughly 5 TRBV segments, including TRBV5-6, TRBV5-1 and TRBV20-1. The multiple sclerosis patient group was slightly younger than the control group. Normalized Chao1 diversity was significantly lower in multiple sclerosis patients than controls, suggesting substantial peripheral T-cell clonal expansion. Direct clustering with F measure showed strong co-clustering of samples prepared in the same batch, prompting a batch-effect correction.

Library preparation employed PCR. Sequencing used an Illumina HiSeq 2500. To reduce PCR and sequencing biases, unique molecular identifiers were built into the TCR beta cDNA libraries. Per 1 to 10 million input T cells, roughly 500,000 cDNA molecules were obtained, such that each molecule approximated one T cell. Patient libraries were prepared and sequenced with the same protocol used for the earlier healthy control dataset. Within a given batch, samples were prepared together, multiplexed and sequenced on the same HiSeq lane. As for the original processing: MIGEC handled the raw barcoded reads, throwing out single-read molecular identifier groups before consensus assembly and CDR3 extraction. Clonotype tables were post-analysed with VDJtools, normalizing diversity by down-sampling all datasets to the smallest sample size. In repertoire overlap clustering, CDR3 amino acid sequences, but not nucleotide sequences, were matched to correct batch-related cross-sample contamination. TCRdb applied fastp at Q25 and MiXCR to the public reads, then kept only in-frame beta chains. Rows matching on CDR3 protein sequence are summarized as one entry with the most common DNA and genes. In this record, the V and J calls reflect TCRdb's handling and not the investigators' own analysis. The sample table lists 750,000 to 900,000 distinct CDR3 sequences, approximately 44% of them with a count of one. The ten largest clones add up to 4% to 5% of the sample.

This clonotype appeared a few times. The target of this receptor is not known. Within one base of it there is no much larger clone, and no base qualities were kept. V is cut by 4 bases and J by 8 bases, and the space between the germline ends is 18 bases. The CDR3 runs 14 amino acids, cysteine and phenylalanine included. The retained sequence is limited to the CDR3, 42 bases, with the frame set at the first base. The germline V gene provides CDR1 SQVTM and CDR2 ANQGSEA. To demonstrate the VDJtools post-analysis software, TCR beta repertoires were profiled from the peripheral blood of more than ten young patients with multiple sclerosis. The multiple sclerosis patients were children and adolescents ranging in age from about 6 to 16 years.

Recombination joined TRBV29-1 with TRBJ2-4, with a weak D call of TRBD2 (6 bases match). Sequenced: blood. The TCR was taken from a girl aged 10 to 17 with multiple sclerosis. The sequenced DNA is TGCAGCGTTGCCGGGGGATTTGACGTGGACATTCAGTACTTC. This translates into CSVAGGFDVDIQYF.